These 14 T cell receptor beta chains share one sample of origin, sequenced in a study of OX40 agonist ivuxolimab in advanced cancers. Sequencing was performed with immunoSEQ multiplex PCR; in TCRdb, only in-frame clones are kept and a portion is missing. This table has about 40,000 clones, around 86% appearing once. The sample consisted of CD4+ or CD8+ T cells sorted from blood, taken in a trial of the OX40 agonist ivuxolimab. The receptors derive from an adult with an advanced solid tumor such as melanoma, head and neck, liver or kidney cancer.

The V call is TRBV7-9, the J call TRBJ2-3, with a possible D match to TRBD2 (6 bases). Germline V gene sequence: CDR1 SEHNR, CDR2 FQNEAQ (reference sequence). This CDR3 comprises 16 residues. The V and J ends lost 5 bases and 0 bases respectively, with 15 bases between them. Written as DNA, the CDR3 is TGTGCCAGCAGCCCGCCCTGGGGGGTAAGCACAGATACGCAGTATTTT. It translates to CASSPPWGVSTDTQYF. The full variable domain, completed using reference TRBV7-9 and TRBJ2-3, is DTGVSQNPRHKITKRGQNVTFRCDPISEHNRLYWYRQTLGQGPEFLTYFQNEAQLEKSRLLSDRFSAERPKGSFSTLEIQRTEQGDSAMYLCASSPPWGVSTDTQYFGPGTRLTVL.

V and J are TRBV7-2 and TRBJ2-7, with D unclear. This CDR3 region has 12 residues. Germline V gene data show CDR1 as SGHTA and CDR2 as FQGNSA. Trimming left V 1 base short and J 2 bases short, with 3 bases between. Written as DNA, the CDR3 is TGTGCCAGCAGCTTAGGGGCCTACGAGCAGTACTTC. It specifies CASSLGAYEQYF.

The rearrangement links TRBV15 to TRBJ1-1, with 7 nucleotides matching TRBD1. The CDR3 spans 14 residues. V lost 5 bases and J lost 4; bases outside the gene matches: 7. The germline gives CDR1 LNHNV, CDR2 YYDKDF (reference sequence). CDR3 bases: TGTGCCACCAGCCTGGACAGGAGGAGCACTGAAGCTTTCTTT. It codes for CATSLDRRSTEAFF.

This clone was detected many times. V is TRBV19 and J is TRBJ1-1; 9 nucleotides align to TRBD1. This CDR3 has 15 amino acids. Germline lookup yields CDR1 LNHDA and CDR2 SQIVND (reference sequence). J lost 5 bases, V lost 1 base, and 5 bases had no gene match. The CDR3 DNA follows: TGTGCCAGTAGTATAGGGACAGGGGTAGGGACTGAAGCTTTCTTT. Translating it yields CASSIGTGVGTEAFF.

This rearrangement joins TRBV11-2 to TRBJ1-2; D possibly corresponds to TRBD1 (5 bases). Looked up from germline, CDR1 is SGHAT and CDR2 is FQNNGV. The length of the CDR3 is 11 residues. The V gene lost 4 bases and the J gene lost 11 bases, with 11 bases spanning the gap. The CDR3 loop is CASSSLGDYTF. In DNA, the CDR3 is TGTGCCAGCAGCTCCCTGGGGGATTACACCTTC.

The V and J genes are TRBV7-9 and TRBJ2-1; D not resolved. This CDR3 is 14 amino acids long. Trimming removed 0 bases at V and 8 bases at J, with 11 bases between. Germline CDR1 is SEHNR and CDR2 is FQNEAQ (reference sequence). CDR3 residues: CASSLAGRIDEQFF. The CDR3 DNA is TGTGCCAGCAGCTTAGCCGGCCGGATCGATGAGCAGTTCTTC.

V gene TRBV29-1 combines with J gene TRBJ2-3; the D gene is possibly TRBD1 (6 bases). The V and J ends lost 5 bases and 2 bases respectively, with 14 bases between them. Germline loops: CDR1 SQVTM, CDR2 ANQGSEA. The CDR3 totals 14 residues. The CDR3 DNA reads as TGCAGCGTTCCAGGGGTACCGGTCACAGATACGCAGTATTTT. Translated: CSVPGVPVTDTQYF.

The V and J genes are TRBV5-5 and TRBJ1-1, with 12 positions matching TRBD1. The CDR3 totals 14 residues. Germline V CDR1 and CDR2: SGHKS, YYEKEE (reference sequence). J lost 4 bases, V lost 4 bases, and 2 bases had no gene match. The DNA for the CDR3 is TGTGCCAGCAGCAGGGGACAGGGGGCCACTGAAGCTTTCTTT. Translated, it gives CASSRGQGATEAFF.

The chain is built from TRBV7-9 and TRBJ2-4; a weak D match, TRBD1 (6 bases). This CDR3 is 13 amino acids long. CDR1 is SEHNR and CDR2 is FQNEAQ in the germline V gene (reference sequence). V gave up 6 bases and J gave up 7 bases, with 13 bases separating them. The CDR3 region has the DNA TGTGCCAGCAGGGAGGACAGTGGGAACATTCAGTACTTC. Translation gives CASREDSGNIQYF.

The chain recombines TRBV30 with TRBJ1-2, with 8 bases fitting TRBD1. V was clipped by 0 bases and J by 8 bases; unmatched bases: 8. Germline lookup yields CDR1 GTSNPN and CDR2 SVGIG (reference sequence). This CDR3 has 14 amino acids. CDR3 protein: CAWSVPDRVVGYTF. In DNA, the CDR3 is TGTGCCTGGAGTGTACCGGACAGGGTGGTCGGCTACACCTTC. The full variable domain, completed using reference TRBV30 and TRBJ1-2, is SQTIHQWPATLVQPVGSPLSLECTVEGTSNPNLYWYRQAAGRGLQLLFYSVGIGQISSEVPQNLSASRPQDRQFILSSKKLLLSDSGFYLCAWSVPDRVVGYTFGSGTRLTVV.

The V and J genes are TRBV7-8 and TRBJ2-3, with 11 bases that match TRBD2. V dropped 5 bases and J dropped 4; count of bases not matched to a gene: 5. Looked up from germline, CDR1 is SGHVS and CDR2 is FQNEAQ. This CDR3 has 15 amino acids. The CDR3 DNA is TGTGCCAGCAGCGAACTAGCGGGAGTCTCAGATACGCAGTATTTT. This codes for CASSELAGVSDTQYF.

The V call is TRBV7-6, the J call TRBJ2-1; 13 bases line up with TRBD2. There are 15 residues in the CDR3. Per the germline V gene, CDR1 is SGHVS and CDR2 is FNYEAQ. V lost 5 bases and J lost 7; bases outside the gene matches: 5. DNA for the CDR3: TGTGCCAGCAGCCATGGGACTAGCGGGGCGAATGAGCAGTTCTTC. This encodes CASSHGTSGANEQFF.

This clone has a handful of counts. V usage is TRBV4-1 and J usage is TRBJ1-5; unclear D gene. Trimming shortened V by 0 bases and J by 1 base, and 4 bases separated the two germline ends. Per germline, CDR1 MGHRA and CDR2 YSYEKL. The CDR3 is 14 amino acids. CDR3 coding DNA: TGCGCCAGCAGCCAAGAACACAGCAATCAGCCCCAGCATTTT. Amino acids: CASSQEHSNQPQHF.

The CDR3 DNA follows: TGTGCCAGCAGCTCCGGACCCAACGAGCAGTACTTC. Protein product: CASSSGPNEQYF. The chain couples TRBV7-9 to TRBJ2-7; D remains ambiguous. With 4 bases removed from V and 5 bases from J, the gap between germline ends came to 9 bases. This CDR3 has 12 residues. CDR1 SEHNR and CDR2 FQNEAQ come from the germline V gene (reference sequence).